These 23 T cell receptor beta chains originate from one sample sequenced in a study of blood T cells in healthy people across ages. A second PCR, run for about 6 to 12 cycles, used a sample-barcoded 5' primer plus a J-beta primer mix. In TCRdb, the 5' RACE reads were re-called with MiXCR into one record per CDR3 protein. Found here are some 1.1 million distinct CDR3 sequences, 35% to 40% of them singletons; the top ten hold around 14%. The sequencing sample was made of blood. Receptors originate from a man aged 18 to 30 in good health.

A few counts support this clonotype. The rearrangement uses TRBV18 and TRBJ2-7; no reliable D call. This CDR3 has 14 amino acids. From germline, CDR1 is KGHSH and CDR2 LQKENI. The V gene lost 2 bases and the J gene lost 5 bases, with 13 bases spanning the gap. The DNA of the CDR3 is TGTGCCAGCTCACCATTGGCCAGCAATAACGAGCAGTACTTC. It is translated as CASSPLASNNEQYF.

This clonotype turned up a few times. The V and J genes are TRBV27 and TRBJ2-7, with D possibly being TRBD1 or TRBD2 (5 bases each). This CDR3 comprises 15 residues. V lost 2 bases and J lost 7, with 18 bases in between. Per germline, CDR1 MNHEY and CDR2 SMNVEV (reference sequence). This chain's CDR3 is CASSLLPRGSNEQYF. CDR3 in DNA: TGTGCCAGCAGTTTACTACCGAGGGGATCCAATGAGCAGTACTTC.

Remarks on this clonotype: An end of the junction does not agree with germline; a read error may underlie this. CDR3 bases: TGTACCAGCAGCACGGAAATCACAGATACGCAGTATTTT. Translating gives CTSSTEITDTQYF. This chain joins TRBV11-1 and TRBJ2-3; the D is unclear. CDR3 length: 13 amino acids. Germline-derived CDR1 and CDR2 are SGHAT and FQDESV (reference sequence). Based on the CDR3 plus reference TRBV11-1 and TRBJ2-3, the full variable domain is EAEVAQSPRYKITEKSQAVAFWCDPISGHATLYWYRQILGQGPELLVQFQDESVVDDSQLPKDRFSAERLKGVDSTLKIQPAELGDSAMYLCTSSTEITDTQYFGPGTRLTVL.

The chain links TRBV4-3 to TRBJ2-1; 10 positions agree with TRBD2. The end of the DNA is better explained by TRBJ2-7, so the J call may be wrong. The germline gives CDR1 LGHNA, CDR2 YSLEER. This CDR3 contains 16 residues. The DNA for the CDR3 is TGCGCCAGCAGCCAAGATACAAGCGGGGGGGCGGATGAGCAGTACTTC. Translating it yields CASSQDTSGGADEQYF.

The gene calls are TRBV7-9 and TRBJ2-1, with 7 bases aligning to TRBD1. The DNA end is a closer match to TRBJ2-7, so the J assignment may be wrong. The CDR3 covers 15 residues. Per germline, CDR1 SEHNR and CDR2 FQNEAQ (reference sequence). The CDR3, as DNA: TGTGCCAGCAAAGGGGGCCTGAGCTCCTACAATGAGCAGTACTTC. This translates into CASKGGLSSYNEQYF.

The chain is built from TRBV5-1 and TRBJ2-1; D not resolved. TRBJ2-7 matches the DNA end more closely, so the J call is doubtful. Germline lookup yields CDR1 SGHRS and CDR2 YFSETQ. The CDR3 runs 14 residues. The CDR3 loop reads CASSLDTLSSEQYF. Written as DNA, the CDR3 is TGCGCCAGCAGCTTGGACACCCTTAGCTCCGAGCAGTACTTC.

The gene calls are TRBV7-3 and TRBJ2-2; unclear D gene. V was cut by 1 base and J by 7 bases, with 10 bases left in between. Germline CDR1 SGHTA, CDR2 FQGTGA. This CDR3 has 14 amino acids. Written as DNA, the CDR3 is TGTGCCAGCAGCTTAATGATACTGGGCGGGGAGCTGTTTTTT. Protein product: CASSLMILGGELFF.

The genes are TRBV10-3 and TRBJ2-7; D is perhaps TRBD1 (7 bases). Germline V gene data show CDR1 as ENHRY and CDR2 as SYGVKD. Trimming removed 5 bases at V and 3 bases at J, with 20 bases between. CDR3 length: 16 amino acids. The CDR3 DNA sequence: TGTGCCATCAGTTTGAACGCAGGGGGGCCTAGCTACGAGCAGTACTTC. This encodes CAISLNAGGPSYEQYF.

This sequence joins TRBV6-1 and TRBJ1-1, with unresolved D. V was shortened by 2 bases and J by 1 base, with 8 bases between the two germline ends. CDR3 length equals 14 residues. Germline lookup yields CDR1 MNHNS and CDR2 SASEGT. The DNA of the CDR3 is TGTGCCAGCAGTGAACGGCACACGAACACTGAAGCTTTCTTT. Amino acids: CASSERHTNTEAFF.

This sequence joins TRBV2 and TRBJ2-1; D is perhaps TRBD1 or TRBD2 (5 bases each). Germline V gene data show CDR1 as SNHLY and CDR2 as FYNNEI. This CDR3 contains 15 residues. Trimming stripped 9 bases from V and 10 bases from J, with 25 bases between. CDR3 loop: CASQTGTLIGYEQFF. The CDR3 DNA sequence: TGTGCCAGTCAGACCGGGACCTTGATAGGATACGAGCAGTTCTTC.

V and J are TRBV19 and TRBJ2-1, with 10 bases lining up with TRBD1. CDR3 size: 14 residues. Germline CDR1 LNHDA, CDR2 SQIVND (reference sequence). J gave up 6 bases and V 7 bases, and 6 bases lay outside the gene matches. The CDR3 region is CASMMGQGINEQFF. The CDR3 nucleotides are TGTGCCAGTATGATGGGACAGGGGATCAATGAGCAGTTCTTC. The variable domain in full, with the rest retrieved from reference TRBV19 and TRBJ2-1, is DGGITQSPKYLFRKEGQNVTLSCEQNLNHDAMYWYRQDPGQGLRLIYYSQIVNDFQKGDIAEGYSVSREKKESFPLTVTSAQKNPTAFYLCASMMGQGINEQFFGPGTRLTVL.

V and J are TRBV7-6 and TRBJ2-1; the match to TRBD1 covers 7 bases. The assigned J gene may be wrong: the sequence end matches TRBJ2-7 better. The CDR3 has 15 residues. Per the germline V gene, CDR1 is SGHVS and CDR2 is FNYEAQ. This CDR3 reads CASSSQGNSYNEQYF. The CDR3 nucleotides read TGTGCCAGCAGCTCACAGGGGAACTCCTACAATGAGCAGTACTTC.

This sequence joins TRBV5-1 and TRBJ1-6, with a possible D match to TRBD1 (5 bases). The ends were cut back, 0 bases at V and 6 bases at J, with 19 bases in the middle. Germline CDR1 SGHRS, CDR2 YFSETQ. The CDR3 is 18 residues long. Here the CDR3 reads CASSLGSSGEMANSPLHF. DNA of the CDR3: TGCGCCAGCAGCTTGGGGAGCTCGGGGGAAATGGCTAATTCACCCCTCCACTTT.

The chain couples TRBV5-1 to TRBJ1-1; TRBD1 matches 9 bases. Germline lookup yields CDR1 SGHRS and CDR2 YFSETQ. V lost 1 base to trimming and J lost 0 bases; unmatched junction nucleotides: 4. The CDR3 is 16 amino acids. The CDR3 protein is CASSLSTGGLNTEAFF. CDR3 sequence (DNA): TGCGCCAGCAGCTTGAGTACAGGGGGCCTGAACACTGAAGCTTTCTTT.

The chain uses TRBV27 and TRBJ1-2, with D perhaps TRBD1 (6 bases). Germline V CDR1 and CDR2: MNHEY, SMNVEV (reference sequence). V was pared by 5 bases and J by 4 bases, with 23 bases between. The CDR3 spans 17 residues. CDR3 coding DNA: TGTGCCAGCAGTACACGTCCCGGAGGGGGTTTAGTCTATGGCTACACCTTC. Translation gives CASSTRPGGGLVYGYTF.

A single count supports this clonotype. At one end the junction does not follow the germline gene, possibly because of a read error. The chain links TRBV13 to TRBJ1-1; TRBD1 agrees at 7 bases. The CDR3 is 15 residues long. Germline V gives CDR1 PRHDT, CDR2 FYEKMQ (reference sequence). DNA of the CDR3: TGTGCCAGCAGCTTACCCAGGGGGATGAACACTGAGGCTTTCTTT. Translated, it gives CASSLPRGMNTEAFF.

The chain joins TRBV12-5 to TRBJ1-1; possible D gene TRBD1, 5 bases. Trimming cost V 1 base and J 4 bases, with 7 bases left between them. Germline V gene data show CDR1 as LGHNT and CDR2 as FRNRAP. CDR3 length: 13 residues. The CDR3 reads CASGLGQTTEAFF. The CDR3 coding sequence is TGTGCTAGTGGTTTGGGACAGACCACTGAAGCTTTCTTT.

The CDR3 protein is CASSLFREVTGELFF. In DNA, the CDR3 is TGCGCCAGCAGCTTGTTCAGGGAAGTCACCGGGGAGCTGTTTTTT. V usage is TRBV5-1 and J usage is TRBJ2-2, with a possible D match to TRBD1 (5 bases). The CDR3 has 15 amino acids. The V end lost 1 base, the J end lost 4 bases, and 11 bases lay between the germline ends. Germline values: CDR1 SGHRS, CDR2 YFSETQ.

The V call is TRBV20-1, the J call TRBJ2-4, with 9 bases lining up with TRBD2. The DNA end is more similar to TRBJ2-7, so the J call may be wrong. The germline CDR1 and CDR2 sequences are DFQATT and SNEGSKA (reference sequence). CDR3 length: 16 amino acids. The CDR3 bases are TGCAGTGCTAGGACCATCATAGCGGGGGATTCCTACGAGCAGTACTTC. It specifies CSARTIIAGDSYEQYF.

This clonotype was seen only a few times. The chain has TRBV7-2 and TRBJ2-3; 10 nucleotides agree with TRBD2. The CDR3 is made up of 16 amino acids. V trimming: 2 bases; J trimming: 6 bases; junction bases outside the gene matches: 8. The germline V gene encodes CDR1 SGHTA and CDR2 FQGNSA. DNA of the CDR3: TGTGCCAGCAGCTTACGGGCTAGCGGGGGCAGTGATACGCAGTATTTT. Translating it yields CASSLRASGGSDTQYF.

CDR3 amino acids: CATGPGTGGDYGYTF. The CDR3 nucleotides are TGTGCCACTGGCCCCGGGACAGGGGGAGACTATGGCTACACCTTC. The gene calls are TRBV9 and TRBJ1-2; 11 bases map to TRBD1. V was pared by 9 bases and J by 3 bases, with 10 bases of the junction left unmatched. The CDR3 totals 15 residues. Germline CDR1 and CDR2: SGDLS and YYNGEE.

This clonotype was observed many times. The gene calls are TRBV29-1 and TRBJ1-4; maybe TRBD1 (5 bases). The V gene's germline CDR1 is SQVTM and CDR2 ANQGSEA. Deletions cut 7 bases from V and 3 bases from J, with 12 bases between. There are 13 residues in the CDR3. CDR3 DNA sequence: TGCAGCGCCCGGGGCAGGGCTAATGAAAAACTGTTTTTT. This sequence encodes CSARGRANEKLFF. The full variable domain, completed using reference TRBV29-1 and TRBJ1-4, is SAVISQKPSRDICQRGTSLTIQCQVDSQVTMMFWYRQQPGQSLTLIATANQGSEATYESGFVIDKFPISRPNLTFSTLTVSNMSPEDSSIYLCSARGRANEKLFFGSGTQLSVL.

Comment on this clonotype: The junction departs from the called germline gene at one end, perhaps through a read error. The genes are TRBV5-1 and TRBJ1-1; tentatively, D is TRBD1 (5 bases). This CDR3 spans 13 amino acids. CDR1 is SGHRS, CDR2 YFSETQ, per germline. The CDR3 DNA reads as TGCGCCAGCGGCTTGGGGGGTAACACTGAAGCTTTCTTT. Its protein product is CASGLGGNTEAFF.